This T cell receptor (beta chain) was identified during a study of spatial heterogeneity in lung cancer. This clonotype rates as medium-sized. What it binds is unknown. TCRdb re-called the 5' RACE reads with MiXCR, one entry per CDR3 protein. The table lists under 20,000 distinct CDR3 sequences, 15% to 20% of them singletons. Noted time point: blood at routine non-recurrence follow-up after resection. CDR1 and CDR2 from the germline V gene are SGHTA and FQGTGA. This CDR3 region has 14 residues. Trimming pared 4 bases from V and 1 base from J, leaving 11 bases between. Whole-study findings and limits: More often at tumor resection than at routine follow-up, ubiquitous expanded tumor TCRs were detected in the blood.

The TCR was taken from a male donor with early-stage non-small cell lung cancer. The chain links TRBV7-3 to TRBJ2-7; D may be TRBD1 (5 bases). The sequencing used PBMCs, collected at follow-up. The CDR3 sequence: CASSSSPGSYEQYF. The CDR3 DNA follows: TGTGCCAGCAGCTCATCCCCAGGGTCCTACGAGCAGTACTTC.